This T cell receptor beta chain came from a study of blood T cell repertoires in COVID-19. Study overall: Acute-phase and convalescent COVID-19 samples originated in the United States, Italy and Spain. The analysed material was cDNA or gDNA that came from T cells, B-cell-depleted T cells, or PBMCs.

Methods used by the authors: The authors estimated nucleated cell counts from reference gene primer amplification. The method was immunoSEQ multiplex PCR; TCRdb's version includes in-frame clones alone and lacks a portion of them. V and J calls and clone size follow that table, whereas D and trimming were derived from the DNA. The profile shows about 280,000 clones, 70% to 90% of them singletons. Sequencing was carried out using peripheral blood. The TCR was taken from a woman in her 70s with acute or convalescent COVID-19.

CDR3 in DNA: TGTGCCAGTAGTATGGGGGGAACAGTCCAAGAGACCCAGTACTTC. Amino acids: CASSMGGTVQETQYF. The V and J genes are TRBV19 and TRBJ2-5; D possibly corresponds to TRBD2 (6 bases). The CDR3 runs 15 residues. V lost 3 bases and J lost 1, with 12 bases in between. Looked up from germline, CDR1 is LNHDA and CDR2 is SQIVND (reference sequence).